The 13 T cell receptor beta chains in this list originate from one sample, sequenced in a study of Tregs in tolerant kidney transplant recipients. This table comes from immunoSEQ multiplex PCR, and its TCRdb copy is limited to in-frame clones, with some not included. The sample includes about 240,000 clones, 84% of them seen just once. The sample taken for sequencing was CD4+ T cells from blood. Source of these receptors: a human donor in good health.

The rearrangement uses TRBV5-8 and TRBJ1-2, with 7 bases identical to TRBD1. V was clipped by 2 bases and J by 4 bases; unmatched bases: 2. The CDR3 runs to 13 residues. Germline lookup yields CDR1 SGHTS and CDR2 YDEGEE. The CDR3 bases are TGTGCCAGCAGCTTCAGGGGGGTCTATGGCTACACCTTC. Its protein product is CASSFRGVYGYTF.

The genes are TRBV27 and TRBJ2-7; D is perhaps TRBD1 (7 bases). Trimming stripped 3 bases from V and 2 bases from J, with 14 bases between. The CDR3 contains 15 residues. Germline CDR1 MNHEY, CDR2 SMNVEV (reference sequence). The CDR3 coding sequence is TGTGCCAGCAGTTTTGGGCGGGACAGTACCTACGAGCAGTACTTC. Protein product: CASSFGRDSTYEQYF.

This chain links TRBV2 with TRBJ2-5, with TRBD2 matching 8 bases. The germline V gene has CDR1 SNHLY and CDR2 FYNNEI. The CDR3 sequence is 13 residues long. V was pared by 7 bases and J by 5 bases, with 6 bases of the junction left unmatched. CDR3 residues: CASNGGGEETQYF. For the CDR3, the DNA is TGTGCCAGCAACGGGGGGGGCGAGGAGACCCAGTACTTC.

This clone was seen only once. V is TRBV7-6 and J is TRBJ2-7; 9 bases are a match to TRBD1. The CDR3 contains 15 residues. Trimming cost V 8 bases and J 6 bases; bases outside gene matches: 14. Germline loops: CDR1 SGHVS, CDR2 FNYEAQ. The CDR3 here is CASAPRDRERSEQYF. CDR3 coding DNA: TGTGCCAGCGCCCCCCGGGACAGGGAAAGATCCGAGCAGTACTTC.

As to this clone: The same CDR3 also results from other DNA sequences found in this sample. The chain couples TRBV15 to TRBJ1-5; possibly TRBD1 for D (5 bases). The CDR3 length is 12 residues. Germline V CDR1 and CDR2: LNHNV, YYDKDF (reference sequence). Trimming pared 0 bases from V and 15 bases from J, leaving 12 bases between. The DNA of the CDR3 is TGTGCCACCAGCAGAGATCGGGGCGTCAGGCATTTT. Its protein is CATSRDRGVRHF.

The rearrangement links TRBV19 to TRBJ1-5; 7 bases are shared with TRBD1. After removal of 0 bases from V and 9 bases from J, the junction contained 8 bases not matched to a gene. This CDR3 has 15 residues. In germline, CDR1 is LNHDA, CDR2 SQIVND (reference sequence). CDR3 loop: CASSIDRGTTMPQHF. The CDR3 DNA reads TGTGCCAGTAGTATAGACAGGGGGACAACCATGCCCCAGCATTTT. The entire variable domain, with the rest obtained from reference TRBV19 and TRBJ1-5, is as follows: DGGITQSPKYLFRKEGQNVTLSCEQNLNHDAMYWYRQDPGQGLRLIYYSQIVNDFQKGDIAEGYSVSREKKESFPLTVTSAQKNPTAFYLCASSIDRGTTMPQHFGDGTRLSIL.

The genes are TRBV6-1 and TRBJ1-4; the D is unclear. CDR1 and CDR2 from the germline V gene are MNHNS and SASEGT. The CDR3 sequence is 14 residues long. V was clipped by 2 bases and J by 8 bases, with 12 bases between them. In DNA, the CDR3 is TGTGCCAGCAGTGAAACAGTAAAGCGGGAAAAACTGTTTTTT. This sequence encodes CASSETVKREKLFF.

This clone was found a few times. The gene calls are TRBV6-1 and TRBJ2-5; TRBD1 agrees at 8 bases. CDR1 is MNHNS, CDR2 SASEGT, per germline. The ends lost 6 bases at V and 4 bases at J; junction bases unmatched: 4. The CDR3 spans 13 residues. This CDR3 is CASRITGGETQYF. CDR3 nucleotides: TGTGCCAGCAGGATCACAGGGGGAGAGACCCAGTACTTC.

This chain uses TRBV12-5 with TRBJ2-5; 8 bases are a match to TRBD1. This CDR3 comprises 15 residues. The germline V gene encodes CDR1 LGHNT and CDR2 FRNRAP. V lost 5 bases to trimming and J lost 3 bases; unmatched junction nucleotides: 8. The CDR3 nucleotides read TGTGCTAGTGGTCGGGGACAGGTGGGGGAAGAGACCCAGTACTTC. Protein sequence: CASGRGQVGEETQYF.

Comment on this clone: The junction departs from germline at one end; a sequencing error may be responsible. The same CDR3 is also encoded by other DNA sequences in this sample. This chain uses TRBV6-6 with TRBJ2-3, with 12 nucleotides matching TRBD2. Germline V CDR1 and CDR2: MNHNY, SVGAGI (reference sequence). The CDR3 covers 16 residues. Written as DNA, the CDR3 is TGCGCCAGCAGTCTACCGCTAGCGGGAGGGGAAGATACGCAGTATTTT. This translates into CASSLPLAGGEDTQYF.

This chain connects TRBV30 to TRBJ2-6; no clear D gene. CDR1 and CDR2 from the germline V gene are GTSNPN and SVGIG (reference sequence). The V gene lost 2 bases and the J gene lost 1 base, with 6 bases spanning the gap. The CDR3 runs to 14 residues. This CDR3 is CAWSLGSGANVLTF. CDR3 nucleotide sequence: TGTGCCTGGAGTCTGGGGTCTGGGGCCAACGTCCTGACTTTC.

This clone came up once. The chain links TRBV30 to TRBJ1-3; D is unclear. Trimming removed 6 bases from V and 4 bases from J, with 10 bases in between. CDR1 and CDR2 from the germline V gene are GTSNPN and SVGIG (reference sequence). This CDR3 region has 12 residues. The CDR3 region has the DNA TGTGCCTGCCGCCCTGGGGGAAACACCATATATTTT. Its translation is CACRPGGNTIYF.

In its sample, this clone was seen once. The gene calls are TRBV30 and TRBJ2-3; 7 nucleotides align to TRBD1. V trimming: 2 bases; J trimming: 10 bases; junction bases outside the gene matches: 15. The CDR3 runs 15 residues. Germline CDR1 is GTSNPN and CDR2 is SVGIG (reference sequence). CDR3 nucleotide sequence: TGTGCCTGGAGTAGACAGGGTCCCACGAGGGGATCGCAGTATTTT. Its protein product is CAWSRQGPTRGSQYF.